Sequencing of this T cell receptor beta chain was carried out in a study of T cells after yellow fever vaccination. A single record per CDR3 protein comes from TCRdb applying MiXCR to the 5' RACE reads. Among under 350,000 distinct CDR3 sequences, about 4% were seen once, and the ten largest hold about 26%. This clonotype was seen ten or more times. This sequence originates from a young man who received the YFV17D yellow fever vaccine. The starting material was PBMCs, obtained 5 days after the yellow fever booster vaccination.

For the CDR3, the DNA is TGTGCCAGCAGTCAAGACAGGGACTATGGCTACACCTTC. This gives the protein CASSQDRDYGYTF. The J gene is TRBJ1-2, the V gene TRBV6-6, with TRBD1 matching over 7 bases. CDR1 is MNHNY, CDR2 SVGAGI, per germline (reference sequence). Trimming removed 5 bases from V and 3 bases from J; junction bases left unmatched: 3. CDR3 length: 13 residues.